This T cell receptor beta chain is drawn from a study of cytomegalovirus exposure and HLA in healthy donors (dated by TCRdb to about 2017). With regard to the full study: An earlier analysis of approximately 640 of the donors reported 250 to 300 Gb of sequence data and roughly 110 million unique TCR beta sequences from 150 million to 200 million T cells. An early release that covered 640 HLA-typed donors contained approximately 320 gigabases of sequencing data and 70 million to 100 million unique TCR sequences. Of the 398 genotyped donors, approximately 80% fell in the genetic ancestry cluster associated with self-reported Caucasian donors. The study aimed to test whether signatures of past pathogen exposure could be identified by cataloging public T cell receptors. The T cell repertoires of 666 subjects were profiled by immunosequencing and related to cytomegalovirus serostatus. In addition to the first cohort of roughly 700 subjects, a separate validation cohort of 120 different subjects was used. The study combined high-throughput TCR immunosequencing, statistical association of individual TCRs with disease status, and machine learning to predict cytomegalovirus infection status. To study patterns of TCR occurrence, a later analysis re-analyzed previously published TCR beta repertoires from hundreds of donors and added high-resolution HLA genotyping. In the later analysis, no new phenotypic data were used to find candidate immune exposures; instead, reliance was placed on TCR beta sequences and their occurrence across donors. An earlier analysis of 500 to 650 of the donors applied high-throughput TCR beta sequencing to assess whether each TCR beta V gene segment acted as functional or pseudogenic. Donor age, sex, ethnicity and CMV serostatus were collected together with the repertoire data. A later genetic analysis took genome-wide SNP genotypes for 398 of the 666 donors and used that subset as a discovery cohort. Every repertoire in the discovery cohort had been generated on one and the same sequencing platform. HLA typing covered class I and class II loci at four-digit resolution. The number of typed donors differed by locus: about 620-640 for A, B, C, DRB1 and DQB1; approximately 540 for DQA1; over 600 for DPA1; and about 470 for DPB1. Roughly five DR-DQ haplotypes were treated as single units for association and clustering because of strong linkage in the cohort. On average, roughly 240,000 unique TCR beta nucleotide sequences were sequenced per donor among a few hundred genotyped donors of the cohort, with roughly 18% of those sequences being non-productive. Summary of the overall study and its limitations: Immune exposure information for the cohort was limited to CMV serostatus. A cluster of highly shared sequence variants was judged likely to be a technical artifact of the sequencing pipeline. Most TCR sequences were observed very rarely across donors, whereas some public TCRs were present in many individuals. In a later genetic analysis, a missense DCLRE1C variant was associated with V-gene and J-gene trimming of TCR beta chains, and the association was replicated in an independent cohort. A later analysis associated roughly 17,000 TCR beta sequences with specific HLA alleles at a false discovery rate of 0.05. In this cohort, only TCR beta chains were sequenced, and detectable features were limited by the absence of alpha or paired-chain data. A few of the identified cytomegalovirus-associated TCR beta chains were confirmed in vitro to be specific for cytomegalovirus antigens. Some IMGT-functional V segments, including TRBV6-2 and TRBV6-3, could not be told apart with the 87-base-pair reads, so those segments were excluded. A later genetic analysis reported fewer N-insertions in productive TCRs among donors in an Asian-associated ancestry cluster than the roughly 700-donor mean. Compared with equally common non-associated chains, HLA-associated TCR beta chains in a later analysis were more clonally expanded and had lower generation probabilities. When HLA alleles, especially DR and DQ, strongly co-occurred, attributing TCR associations to individual alleles was difficult. Linkage disequilibrium might explain the correlated functional status among segregating V segments, but an unknown experimental factor could not be ruled out. In a later analysis, TCR association rates were found to vary across HLA loci, with the most associated TCRs seen for DRB1 alleles and the fewest for HLA-C alleles. According to a later analysis, parvovirus B19, influenza, CMV and Epstein-Barr virus appeared linked to several top co-occurrence clusters. HLA typing was unavailable for some donors at each locus, so association tests used only the typed subset. In the study, some 160 TCR beta chains were listed as associated with cytomegalovirus. The presence/absence analyses assumed that sequencing depth was roughly uniform across donors, and that assumption may not be true. The classifier was reported to diagnose cytomegalovirus status with high specificity and sensitivity in both the original cohort and the validation cohort. In a later analysis, most CMV-associated TCR beta chains were found to appear HLA-restricted, with HLA associations seemingly driven largely by CMV exposure. A further reported finding was that TCR beta sequences accurately predicted the HLA-A and HLA-B alleles for most subjects in the first cohort. The authors suggested that the approach could potentially be generalized to other disease states and immunological phenotypes. Fewer than 20 rarely observed V segments, including chromosome 9 orphons, were excluded from the earlier analysis of just under 600 of the donors because counts were too low. In an earlier analysis of some 540 of the donors, most TCR beta V segments appeared in productive rearrangements about 87% or about 30% of the time, broadly matching IMGT annotations.

Trimming at the junction amounts to 5 bases on V and 7 bases on J, and the germline ends lie 12 bases apart. The germline V gene provides CDR1 SNHLY and CDR2 FYNNEI. The CDR3 numbers 13 residues from cysteine through phenylalanine. The DNA shown is the 39-base CDR3, in frame from base 1. Points on this clone: The antigen this receptor binds is unknown. The record has no base qualities; no much larger clone is one base away.

In total, roughly 670 healthy bone marrow donors made up the cohort. All cohort members were sampled while nominally healthy, although unrecorded immune exposures were likely present. The donor tested CMV seropositive, placing the donor among the 290 or so seropositive members of the cohort. Every donor gave a peripheral blood sample, and the peripheral blood mononuclear cells from that sample were used for TCR beta sequencing. The Qiagen DNeasy Blood Extraction Kit was used to extract genomic DNA from the blood cell samples. Preparation of the library involved the immunoSEQ multiplex PCR assay. A mixture of 60 forward primers for TCR Vbeta segments and 13 reverse primers for TCR Jbeta segments was used in the multiplex PCR. The CDR3 region of rearranged TCR beta genes was amplified from genomic DNA with a multiplex PCR assay. The Illumina HiSeq System was used to sequence the amplified TCR beta libraries as 87-base-pair reads. The paper's data handling went like this. In a later analysis, tens of millions of unique TCR beta chains were counted across the 500 to 850 repertoires, and around 10 million of these chains were shared by at least two donors. To remove PCR and sequencing errors, raw reads were error-corrected and collapsed into unique sequences using a nearest-neighbor algorithm that merged closely related sequences. CDR3 sequences were aligned to IMGT reference sequences to assign V, D and J gene segments. For a sequence to be retained, a match of at least six nucleotides was required to both a V gene segment and a J gene segment. Rearrangements were classified as productive when the CDR3 lacked stop codons and remained in frame with V and J, and all other rearrangements were classified as non-productive. CDR3 was defined according to IMGT convention as the region running from the second conserved V-encoded cysteine to the conserved J-encoded phenylalanine. The earlier analysis of some 540 of the donors excluded any sequence lacking an unambiguous match to a single V gene segment. An earlier analysis of over 450 of the donors classified V segments as functional when productive rearrangements were above 56.7% and as segregating when the standard deviation between donors was above 5%. A statistical classification framework was built to diagnose cytomegalovirus status from the catalog of TCR beta chain sequences. V and J gene assignment, in a later analysis, came from comparing TCR nucleotide sequences with IMGT/GENE-DB human TR gene sequences. In a later analysis, CDR3 sequences and most-parsimonious VDJ recombination scenarios were assigned using the TCRdist pipeline. In a later analysis, each TCR beta chain was defined by its CDR3 amino acid sequence together with its V-gene family, and reads lacking a unique V-gene family were excluded. As a way to deal with suspected cross-contamination and a sequencing artifact, a later analysis dropped over 550 nucleotide sequences that were highly shared and had low generation probability. A later analysis calculated a clonal expansion index for each public chain from normalized within-repertoire ranks of inferred template counts. A later analysis computed generation probabilities with a VDJ recombination model fitted to out-of-frame rearrangements, and checked the results against IGoR. In a later analysis, TCR-TCR, TCR-HLA and TCR-CMV co-occurrence was scored with hypergeometric tests, and a repertoire-size bias correction was applied to TCR pairs. In a later analysis, false discovery rates were estimated by permuting HLA or CMV assignments 20 times. In a later analysis, co-occurring TCRs were grouped using DBSCAN, with TCRdist sequence similarity added in when clustering inside HLA-allele-positive subsets. For co-occurrence clustering, repertoires with fewer than 30,000 or more than 120,000 public chains were excluded, along with a handful of repertoires with anomalous nucleotide sharing. Sourced from immuneACCESS, this table was stored by TCRdb with only in-frame sequences that have V and J called. A share of the clones is absent; for the studies checked, an unresolved V gene accounts for under half, and the remainder has no known explanation. V and J calls and clone size are as listed in that table; D and trimming were resolved from the DNA. Within this sample are 130,000 or so clones, with about three quarters of them counted one time only. Approximately 3.9% of the sample is held by the ten biggest clonotypes.

The rearranged chain carries TRBV2 and TRBJ1-5; no D gene is confidently identified. The source material was PBMCs. This receptor was taken from a man aged 50-59 years in good health and CMV-seropositive. This receptor carries the CDR3 CASSPFPEQPQHF. The nucleotide sequence reads as follows: TGTGCCAGCAGTCCCTTTCCCGAGCAGCCCCAGCATTTT. This CDR3, with the reference TRBV2 and TRBJ1-5 proteins standing in past its ends, gives the full variable domain EPEVTQTPSHQVTQMGQEVILRCVPISNHLYFYWYRQILGQKVEFLVSFYNNEISEKSEIFDDQFSVERPDGSNFTLKIRSTKLEDSAMYFCASSPFPEQPQHFGDGTRLSIL.